The 28 T cell receptor beta chains below come from one sample, sequenced in a study of identical twins' blood T cells. TCRdb analysed the 5' RACE reads with MiXCR anew, one entry per CDR3 protein. Of a few hundred thousand distinct CDR3 sequences listed, about 28% were seen once; the top ten hold about 6%. The sequencing input was PBMCs. The origin of the receptors is a woman aged 18-50 years in good health.

The sample holds a few counts of this clonotype. The genes are TRBV10-2 and TRBJ2-7, with D tentatively TRBD1 or TRBD2 (5 bases each). The V gene lost 6 bases and the J gene lost 4 bases, with 16 bases spanning the gap. In germline, CDR1 is WSHSY, CDR2 SAAADI. The CDR3 has 14 residues. The DNA for the CDR3 is TGCGCCAGCAGGGGAGTGGACATAATGTACGAGCAGTACTTC. Protein sequence: CASRGVDIMYEQYF.

V and J are TRBV10-3 and TRBJ1-5, with 9 bases that match TRBD1. After removal of 0 bases from V and 4 bases from J, the junction contained 7 bases not matched to a gene. Germline V CDR1 and CDR2: ENHRY, SYGVKD. CDR3 length: 17 residues. Here the CDR3 DNA reads TGTGCCATCAGTGAGTCGGGGACAGGGTTGGCGAATCAGCCCCAGCATTTT. Translation: CAISESGTGLANQPQHF.

The chain couples TRBV6-2 or TRBV6-3 to TRBJ2-2; D unclear. The CDR3 totals 12 residues. Trimming removed 2 bases from V and 6 bases from J, with 4 bases in between. Germline lookup yields CDR1 MNHEY and CDR2 SVGEGT. The CDR3 sequence: CASSYAAGELFF. CDR3 nucleotides: TGTGCCAGCAGTTACGCCGCCGGGGAGCTGTTTTTT.

This clonotype was detected a few times. The V call is TRBV12-5, the J call TRBJ1-2; D gene unclear. This CDR3 has 14 residues. The germline V and J ends were trimmed by 4 bases and 2 bases, with 11 bases remaining between them. Germline CDR1 reads LGHNT; CDR2 reads FRNRAP. The CDR3 coding sequence is TGTGCTAGTGGTTGGGCTACAGCGAACTATGGCTACACCTTC. Its protein is CASGWATANYGYTF.

The chain has TRBV20-1 and TRBJ2-7; 14 nucleotides line up with TRBD2. Germline lookup yields CDR1 DFQATT and CDR2 SNEGSKA (reference sequence). With 3 bases clipped from V and 7 bases from J, the junction kept 8 bases outside the gene matches. The CDR3 has 15 residues. This CDR3 reads CSASWGLAGVEEQYF. In nucleotides, the CDR3 is TGCAGTGCTAGTTGGGGACTAGCGGGAGTTGAGGAGCAGTACTTC.

This clonotype has only a few counts. V gene TRBV7-9 combines with J gene TRBJ2-2, with D tentatively TRBD1 (6 bases). CDR1 is SEHNR and CDR2 is FQNEAQ in the germline V gene (reference sequence). Trimming removed 2 bases from V and 5 bases from J, with 12 bases in between. The length of the CDR3 is 15 residues. The CDR3 region has the DNA TGTGCCAGCAGCTTAACGCAGGGGTGGACCGGGGAGCTGTTTTTT. It translates to CASSLTQGWTGELFF.

This clonotype was counted only a few times. This sequence joins TRBV5-5 and TRBJ2-2, with unresolved D. From germline, CDR1 is SGHKS and CDR2 YYEKEE (reference sequence). Trimming removed 4 bases from V and 7 bases from J, with 8 bases in between. The CDR3 consists of 12 residues. CDR3 DNA: TGTGCCAGCAGCCCCTGGGGCGGGGAGCTGTTTTTT. This codes for CASSPWGGELFF.

This clonotype was seen a few times. This chain uses TRBV29-1 with TRBJ2-4; D unresolved. This CDR3 spans 13 amino acids. Trimming removed 7 bases from V and 5 bases from J, with 15 bases in between. CDR1 SQVTM and CDR2 ANQGSEA come from the germline V gene. The CDR3 DNA reads TGCAGCGCCGTAACCACTCGGGAAAACATTCAGTACTTC. Translating it yields CSAVTTRENIQYF.

The chain joins TRBV30 to TRBJ1-1; a weak D match, TRBD1 (6 bases). The CDR3 spans 13 residues. CDR1 and CDR2 from the germline V gene are GTSNPN and SVGIG (reference sequence). V was trimmed by 4 bases and J by 0 bases, leaving 9 bases between them. The CDR3 bases are TGTGCCTGGAACACAGGGCTGAACACTGAAGCTTTCTTT. Translating it yields CAWNTGLNTEAFF.

V is TRBV27 and J is TRBJ1-1; maybe TRBD1 (5 bases). Germline-derived CDR1 and CDR2 are MNHEY and SMNVEV (reference sequence). Trimming stripped 2 bases from V and 3 bases from J, with 13 bases between. The CDR3 contains 15 residues. The CDR3 protein is CASSLEPGIYTEAFF. CDR3 sequence (DNA): TGTGCCAGCAGTTTAGAGCCAGGGATATACACTGAAGCTTTCTTT.

The V gene is TRBV6-6, the J gene TRBJ2-1, with D maybe TRBD2 (6 bases). This CDR3 spans 13 amino acids. V lost 6 bases and J lost 6, with 12 bases in between. CDR1 and CDR2 (germline): MNHNY, SVGAGI (reference sequence). CDR3 coding DNA: TGTGCCAGCAGGACGGGACTCACCAATGAGCAGTTCTTC. Protein product: CASRTGLTNEQFF.

J is TRBJ2-6 and V is TRBV27, with 7 bases aligning to TRBD1. V dropped 6 bases and J dropped 3; count of bases not matched to a gene: 5. Germline V gene sequence: CDR1 MNHEY, CDR2 SMNVEV (reference sequence). The CDR3 loop spans 15 amino acids. CDR3 loop: CASSLYRGGANVLTF. CDR3 DNA sequence: TGTGCCAGCAGCCTTTACAGGGGTGGGGCCAACGTCCTGACTTTC.

V and J are TRBV15 and TRBJ1-6; tentatively, D is TRBD1 (6 bases). The germline CDR1 and CDR2 sequences are LNHNV and YYDKDF (reference sequence). The CDR3 extends over 16 amino acids. V shed 1 base and J shed 7 bases, with 14 bases lying between them. The CDR3, as DNA: TGTGCCACCAGCAGAGGGAGCAGGGGAAACAATTCACCCCTCCACTTT. As protein: CATSRGSRGNNSPLHF.

The rearrangement links TRBV19 to TRBJ1-2; D unresolved. Trimming took off 3 bases at V and 1 base at J, with 15 bases between the two ends. This CDR3 region has 16 residues. Germline V lookup: CDR1 LNHDA, CDR2 SQIVND (reference sequence). CDR3: CASSMWGESVNYGYTF. CDR3 sequence (DNA): TGTGCCAGTAGTATGTGGGGAGAGAGCGTTAACTATGGCTACACCTTC.

This clonotype has ten or more counts. The chain links TRBV14 to TRBJ2-4, with D possibly matching TRBD1 (5 bases). Germline CDR1 SGHDN, CDR2 FVKESK. V lost 5 bases to trimming and J lost 7 bases, with 18 bases between them. CDR3 length: 15 residues. This CDR3 reads CASSLGLYEGNIQYF. The CDR3 bases are TGTGCCAGCAGCTTGGGGCTCTACGAAGGGAACATTCAGTACTTC.

This clonotype was observed many times. V is TRBV10-3 and J is TRBJ1-3; D not certain. Germline CDR1 reads ENHRY; CDR2 reads SYGVKD. V lost 10 bases and J 2 bases, leaving 15 bases between the germline ends. The CDR3 is 14 amino acids. The CDR3 is CATLDPVAGNTIYF. DNA for the CDR3: TGTGCCACACTGGACCCGGTCGCTGGAAACACCATATATTTT.

The genes are TRBV9 and TRBJ2-1, with TRBD2 as a possible D gene (6 bases). The CDR3 length is 15 residues. V lost 3 bases to trimming and J lost 5 bases, with 15 bases between them. Germline V gene data show CDR1 as SGDLS and CDR2 as YYNGEE. The CDR3 DNA follows: TGTGCCAGCAGCGATCCAAGGGGAGGTGACAATGAGCAGTTCTTC. It translates to CASSDPRGGDNEQFF.

This clonotype occurred a few times. The CDR3 sequence is CSARDDGTLAYEQYF. CDR3 nucleotides: TGCAGTGCTAGAGATGATGGGACATTAGCCTACGAGCAGTACTTC. The chain is built from TRBV20-1 and TRBJ2-7; TRBD1 might be the D (6 bases). Germline V lookup: CDR1 DFQATT, CDR2 SNEGSKA (reference sequence). V lost 0 bases and J lost 2, with 14 bases in between. The length of the CDR3 is 15 residues.

J is TRBJ2-7 and V is TRBV5-1; maybe TRBD2 (5 bases). The CDR3 has 16 residues. The V end lost 0 bases, the J end lost 1 base, and 14 bases lay between the germline ends. Germline CDR1 and CDR2: SGHRS and YFSETQ. CDR3 nucleotide sequence: TGCGCCAGCAGCTTGGATGCGGGTGGAAGGTCCTACGAGCAGTACTTC. Its translation is CASSLDAGGRSYEQYF.

This clonotype was observed a few times. The rearrangement links TRBV6-2 or TRBV6-3 to TRBJ1-2; no reliable D call. The V gene's germline CDR1 is MNHEY and CDR2 SVGEGT. Trimming pared 5 bases from V and 0 bases from J, leaving 13 bases between. The CDR3 sequence is 15 residues long. CDR3 amino acids: CASSNTGLANYGYTF. The CDR3 DNA is TGTGCCAGCAGTAATACCGGGTTGGCTAACTATGGCTACACCTTC.

This clonotype was detected a few times. The chain couples TRBV28 to TRBJ1-4; 7 nucleotides agree with TRBD1. The germline CDR1 and CDR2 sequences are MDHEN and SYDVKM. The CDR3 covers 15 residues. V shed 8 bases and J 4 bases; nucleotides not matched to a gene: 10. CDR3 protein: CASRASGTVNEKLFF. CDR3 bases: TGTGCCAGCCGCGCTTCCGGGACAGTTAATGAAAAACTGTTTTTT.

A few counts support this clonotype. The V call is TRBV12-5, the J call TRBJ2-1; D is possibly TRBD1 or TRBD2 (5 bases each). The germline V gene has CDR1 LGHNT and CDR2 FRNRAP. This CDR3 has 17 residues. The V end was cut by 1 base, the J end by 11 bases, with 24 bases between. The CDR3 DNA reads TGTGCTAGTGGTTTGGAGGGACGGGGACCTCACCTATTTCAGCAGTTCTTC. Its translation is CASGLEGRGPHLFQQFF.

The V gene is TRBV7-6, the J gene TRBJ1-2; the D is unclear. The CDR3 is 14 amino acids. CDR1 is SGHVS and CDR2 is FNYEAQ in the germline V gene. V dropped 0 bases and J dropped 3 bases, with 8 bases sitting between them. This CDR3 is CASSLAAPYYGYTF. For the CDR3, the DNA is TGTGCCAGCAGCTTAGCGGCGCCTTACTATGGCTACACCTTC.

The chain employs TRBV20-1 and TRBJ2-7; TRBD1 matches at 8 bases. The CDR3 runs 14 residues. Germline V gene sequence: CDR1 DFQATT, CDR2 SNEGSKA (reference sequence). The junction had 8 bases not matched to a gene; V was cut back by 0 bases and J by 7 bases. CDR3 protein: CSARETGAHLEQYF. In DNA form, the CDR3 reads TGCAGTGCTAGAGAGACAGGGGCTCACTTGGAGCAGTACTTC.

This clonotype came up a few times. The V call is TRBV10-2, the J call TRBJ2-3, with 7 nucleotides matching TRBD2. The length of the CDR3 is 17 residues. The germline gives CDR1 WSHSY, CDR2 SAAADI. V was pared by 4 bases and J by 0 bases, with 10 bases of the junction left unmatched. The CDR3 reads CASSGAGTLPSTDTQYF. As DNA, the CDR3 is TGCGCCAGCAGTGGAGCGGGGACGTTGCCTAGCACAGATACGCAGTATTTT.

This clonotype was seen a handful of times. The rearrangement uses TRBV5-6 and TRBJ1-2; tentative D call: TRBD1 (6 bases). The CDR3 is made up of 14 amino acids. Germline CDR1 and CDR2: SGHDT and YYEEEE. Trimming took off 3 bases at V and 4 bases at J, with 13 bases between the two ends. CDR3 bases: TGTGCCAGCAGCTCGAAACAGGGAGGCTATGGCTACACCTTC. This encodes CASSSKQGGYGYTF.

This clonotype has a handful of counts. The CDR3 nucleotides are TGCAGTGCTAGAGGTCAGGGCGGCTCCTATAATTCACCCCTCCACTTT. Translated, it gives CSARGQGGSYNSPLHF. This chain joins TRBV20-1 and TRBJ1-6, with D possibly matching TRBD1 (5 bases). The CDR3 is 16 residues long. From germline, CDR1 is DFQATT and CDR2 SNEGSKA (reference sequence). V was cut by 1 base and J by 0 bases, with 10 bases left in between.

This clonotype has a handful of counts. The chain is built from TRBV20-1 and TRBJ1-5, with D possibly being TRBD1 (6 bases). From germline, CDR1 is DFQATT and CDR2 SNEGSKA (reference sequence). The CDR3 covers 14 residues. V lost 0 bases and J 5 bases, leaving 11 bases between the germline ends. The CDR3 reads CSAREGGPDQPQHF. In DNA form, the CDR3 reads TGCAGTGCTAGAGAGGGGGGGCCCGATCAGCCCCAGCATTTT.